This TCR beta chain was captured by sequencing in a study of T-cell reconstitution after alpha-beta-depleted transplantation in children. From germline, CDR1 is SQVTM and CDR2 ANQGSEA. The CDR3 has 11 residues. V lost 0 bases to trimming and J lost 5 bases, with 3 bases between them. A library of TCRbeta sequences, prepared with unique molecular identifiers, was generated. TCRdb redid the calling of the PCR reads with MiXCR, one entry per CDR3 protein. Of hundreds of thousands of distinct CDR3 sequences listed, about 17% are singletons. The sample holds a few counts of this clonotype. The material was PBMCs, mostly from graft donor cells, obtained 360 days after TCRalphabeta/CD19-depleted stem cell transplant. This receptor was identified in a male patient aged 2 to 9 who had a stem cell transplant for acute lymphoblastic leukemia, so the T cells may come from the graft donor. V and J are TRBV29-1 and TRBJ2-3; the D is unclear. CDR3 residues: CSVEDGDTQYF. CDR3 DNA: TGCAGCGTTGAAGATGGAGATACGCAGTATTTT.